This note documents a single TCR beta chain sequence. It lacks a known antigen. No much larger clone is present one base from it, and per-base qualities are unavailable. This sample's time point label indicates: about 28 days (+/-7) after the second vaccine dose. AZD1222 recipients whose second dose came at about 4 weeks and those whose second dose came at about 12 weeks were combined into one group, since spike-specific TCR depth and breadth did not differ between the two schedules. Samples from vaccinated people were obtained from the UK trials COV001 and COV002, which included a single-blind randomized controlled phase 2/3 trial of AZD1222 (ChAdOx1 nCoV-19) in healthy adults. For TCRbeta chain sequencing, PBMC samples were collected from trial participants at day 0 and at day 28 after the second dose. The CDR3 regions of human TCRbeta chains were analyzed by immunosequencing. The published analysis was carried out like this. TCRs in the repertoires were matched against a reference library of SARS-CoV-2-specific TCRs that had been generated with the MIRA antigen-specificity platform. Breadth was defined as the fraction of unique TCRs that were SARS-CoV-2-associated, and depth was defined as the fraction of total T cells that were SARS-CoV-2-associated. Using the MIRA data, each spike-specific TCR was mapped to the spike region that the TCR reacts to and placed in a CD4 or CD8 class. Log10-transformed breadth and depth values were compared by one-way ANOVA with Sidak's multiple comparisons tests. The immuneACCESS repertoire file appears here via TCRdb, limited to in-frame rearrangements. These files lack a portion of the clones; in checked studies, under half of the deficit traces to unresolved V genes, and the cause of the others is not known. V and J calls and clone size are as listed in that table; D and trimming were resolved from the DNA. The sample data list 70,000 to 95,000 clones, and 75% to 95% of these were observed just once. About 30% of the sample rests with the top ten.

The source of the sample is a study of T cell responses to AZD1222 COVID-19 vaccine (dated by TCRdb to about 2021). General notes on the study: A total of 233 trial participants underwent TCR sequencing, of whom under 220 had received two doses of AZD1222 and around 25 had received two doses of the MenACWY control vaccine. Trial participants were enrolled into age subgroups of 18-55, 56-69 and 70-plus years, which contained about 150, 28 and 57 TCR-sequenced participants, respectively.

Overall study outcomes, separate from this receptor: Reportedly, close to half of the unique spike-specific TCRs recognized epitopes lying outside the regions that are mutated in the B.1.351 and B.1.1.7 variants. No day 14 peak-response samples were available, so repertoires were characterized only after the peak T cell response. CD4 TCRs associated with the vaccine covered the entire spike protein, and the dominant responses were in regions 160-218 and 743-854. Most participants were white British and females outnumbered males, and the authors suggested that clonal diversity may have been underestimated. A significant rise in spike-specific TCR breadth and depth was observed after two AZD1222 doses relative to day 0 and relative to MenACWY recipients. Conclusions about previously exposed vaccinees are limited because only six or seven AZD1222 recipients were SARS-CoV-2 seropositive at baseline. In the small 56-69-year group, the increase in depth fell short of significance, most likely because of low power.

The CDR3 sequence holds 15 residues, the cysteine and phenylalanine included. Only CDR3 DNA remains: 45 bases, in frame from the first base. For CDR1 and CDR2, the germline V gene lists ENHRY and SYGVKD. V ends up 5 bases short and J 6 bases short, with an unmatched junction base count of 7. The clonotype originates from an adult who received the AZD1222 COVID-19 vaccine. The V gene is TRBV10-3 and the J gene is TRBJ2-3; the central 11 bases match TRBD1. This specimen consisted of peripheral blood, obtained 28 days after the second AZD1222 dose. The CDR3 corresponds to CAISTGTGGSDTQYF. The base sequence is TGTGCCATCAGTACCGGGACAGGGGGATCTGATACGCAGTATTTT.